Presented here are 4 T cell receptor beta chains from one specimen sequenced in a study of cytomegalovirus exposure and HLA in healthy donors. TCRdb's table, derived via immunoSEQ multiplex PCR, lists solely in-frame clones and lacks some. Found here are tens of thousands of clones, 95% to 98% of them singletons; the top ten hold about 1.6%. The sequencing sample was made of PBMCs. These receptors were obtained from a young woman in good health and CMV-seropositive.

The CDR3: CASSSDSGNQPQHF. For the CDR3, the DNA is TGTGCCAGCAGTTCGGACAGCGGCAATCAGCCCCAGCATTTT. V and J are TRBV6-5 and TRBJ1-5; maybe TRBD1 (6 bases). The CDR3 extends over 14 amino acids. V lost 4 bases and J lost 2, with 9 bases in between. Germline CDR1 is MNHEY and CDR2 is SVGAGI.

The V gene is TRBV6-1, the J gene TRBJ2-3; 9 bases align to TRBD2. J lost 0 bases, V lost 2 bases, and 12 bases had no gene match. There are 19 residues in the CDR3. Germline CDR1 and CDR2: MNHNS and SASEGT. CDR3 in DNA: TGTGCCAGCAGTGAAAATTCGGTAGCGGGAGAAGGTAGCACAGATACGCAGTATTTT. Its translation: CASSENSVAGEGSTDTQYF.

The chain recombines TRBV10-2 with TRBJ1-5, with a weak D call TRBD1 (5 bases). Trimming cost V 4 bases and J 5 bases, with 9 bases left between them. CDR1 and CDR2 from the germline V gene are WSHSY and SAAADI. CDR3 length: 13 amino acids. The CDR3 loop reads CASSVGPDQPQHF. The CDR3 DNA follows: TGCGCCAGCAGTGTGGGGCCCGATCAGCCCCAGCATTTT.

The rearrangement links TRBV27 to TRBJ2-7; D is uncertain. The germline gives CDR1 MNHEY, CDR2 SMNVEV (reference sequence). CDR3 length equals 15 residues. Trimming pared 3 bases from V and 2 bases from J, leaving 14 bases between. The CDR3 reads CASSFLSELPYEQYF. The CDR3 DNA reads TGTGCCAGCAGTTTTCTGAGCGAACTACCCTACGAGCAGTACTTC.